Below are 4 T cell receptor beta chains sequenced from a single sample in a study of T cell repertoires in cytomegalovirus infection. TCRdb re-derived calls from the reads in MiXCR, one entry per CDR3 protein. The sample lists 200,000 to 250,000 distinct CDR3 sequences, roughly 22% seen once, with 15% to 20% in the top ten. The sequencing sample was made of CD8+ T cells from PBMCs. The source is a human donor in good health (CMV status not recorded). Some clones in this sample may be carry-over from other donors' samples.

This clonotype was counted between two and nine times. V and J are TRBV11-2 and TRBJ1-2, with D unresolved. The V end was cut by 0 bases, the J end by 3 bases, with 8 bases between. Per germline, CDR1 SGHAT and CDR2 FQNNGV. This CDR3 is built from 14 residues. CDR3: CASSLDWGDYGYTF. CDR3 in DNA: TGTGCCAGCAGCTTAGACTGGGGTGACTATGGCTACACCTTC.

There are a few counts of this clonotype. Written as DNA, the CDR3 is TGCAGTGCTAATCCGGGCAATCAGCCCCAGCATTTT. It specifies CSANPGNQPQHF. The chain joins TRBV20-1 to TRBJ1-5; D call uncertain. The germline V and J ends were trimmed by 4 bases and 2 bases, with 6 bases remaining between them. The CDR3 is made up of 12 amino acids. The germline gives CDR1 DFQATT, CDR2 SNEGSKA (reference sequence).

This clonotype was recorded many times. The rearrangement uses TRBV12-3 or TRBV12-4 and TRBJ2-1; D perhaps matches TRBD1 (5 bases). The length of the CDR3 is 14 residues. Trimming took off 5 bases at V and 3 bases at J, with 11 bases between the two ends. CDR3 coding DNA: TGTGCCAGCAGTACCCTAGACAGCTACAATGAGCAGTTCTTC. This codes for CASSTLDSYNEQFF.

This clonotype appeared many times. The rearrangement joins TRBV12-3 or TRBV12-4 to TRBJ2-7; D remains unclear. With 1 base removed from V and 3 bases from J, the gap between germline ends came to 7 bases. This CDR3 has 13 residues. CDR3 DNA sequence: TGTGCCAGCAGTTTAGGTGGGGTCTACGAGCAGTACTTC. It codes for CASSLGGVYEQYF.